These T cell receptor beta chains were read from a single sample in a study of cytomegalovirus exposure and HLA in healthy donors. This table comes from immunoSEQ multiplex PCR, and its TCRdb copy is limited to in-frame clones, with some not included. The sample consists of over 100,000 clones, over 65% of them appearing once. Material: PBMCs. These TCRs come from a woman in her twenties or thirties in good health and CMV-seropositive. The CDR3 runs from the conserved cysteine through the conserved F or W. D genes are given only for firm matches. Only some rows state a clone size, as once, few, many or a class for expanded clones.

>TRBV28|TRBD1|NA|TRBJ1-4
TGTGCCAGCAGTTACAGGGGTGAAAAACTGTTTTTT
CASSYRGEKLFF
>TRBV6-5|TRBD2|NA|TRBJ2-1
TGTGCCAGCAGTTTGACACTAGCGGGGGTCAATGAGCAGTTCTTC
CASSLTLAGVNEQFF
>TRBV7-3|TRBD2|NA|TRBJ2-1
TGTGCCAGCAGCTTAGTAGCGGGGGTGGACAATGAGCAGTTCTTC
CASSLVAGVDNEQFF
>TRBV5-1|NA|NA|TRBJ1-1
TGCGCCAGCAGCTTGAACAGCAGGGTCACTGAAGCTTTCTTT
CASSLNSRVTEAFF
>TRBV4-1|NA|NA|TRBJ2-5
TGCGCCAGCAGCCGGGGACTGACCCAGTACTTC
CASSRGLTQYF
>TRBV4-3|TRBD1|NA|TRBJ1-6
TGCGCCAGCAGCCAAGACGACAGGGCTAGCTCCTATAATTCACCCCTCCACTTT
CASSQDDRASSYNSPLHF
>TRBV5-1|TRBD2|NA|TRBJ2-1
TGCGCCAGCAGCCACCGACTAGCGGGGCCCAACAATGAGCAGTTCTTC
CASSHRLAGPNNEQFF
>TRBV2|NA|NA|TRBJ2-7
TGTGCCAGCAGTGAAGCCCTCGGGTGGGGCGACGAGCAGTACTTC
CASSEALGWGDEQYF
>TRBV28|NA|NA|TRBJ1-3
TGTGCCAGCAACACCCCGGCAGGCTCTGGAAACACCATATATTTT
CASNTPAGSGNTIYF
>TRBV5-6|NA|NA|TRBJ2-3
TGTGCCAGCAGCTTTGGACAGCTTAGCACAGATACGCAGTATTTT
CASSFGQLSTDTQYF
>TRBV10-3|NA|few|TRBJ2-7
TGTGCCATCAGTGTACAGGGTGTCGAGCAGTACTTC
CAISVQGVEQYF
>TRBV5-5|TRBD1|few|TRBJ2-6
TGTGCCAGCAGCTTGGGGGACAGGATCGGGGCCAACGTCCTGACTTTC
CASSLGDRIGANVLTF
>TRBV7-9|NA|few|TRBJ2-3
TGTTCCAGCAGCTCAGGGTCAGATACGCAGTATTTT
CSSSSGSDTQYF
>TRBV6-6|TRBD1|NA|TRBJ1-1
TGTGCCAGCAAGTGGGGTCGACAGGGAGCTTTCTTT
CASKWGRQGAFF
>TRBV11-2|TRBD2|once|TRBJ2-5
TGTGCCAGCAGCTTCGTCGGGGGGGAGACCCAGTACTTC
CASSFVGGETQYF
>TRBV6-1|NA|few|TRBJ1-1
TGTGCCAGCAGTGATTCGGAAGCTTTCTTT
CASSDSEAFF
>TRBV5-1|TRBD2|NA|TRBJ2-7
TGCGCCAGCACTGAGGGACTAGCGGGGACCTACGAGCAGTACTTC
CASTEGLAGTYEQYF
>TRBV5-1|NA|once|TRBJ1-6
TGCGCCAGCAGCTTGCGCCCCATGACAGGTTTTGAGGGGAATTCACCCCTCCACTTT
CASSLRPMTGFEGNSPLHF
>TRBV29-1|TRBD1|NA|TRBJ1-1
TGCAGCGTCCCTTTATCTCCGGGACAGGGGCCGACCGGCACTGAAGCTTTCTTT
CSVPLSPGQGPTGTEAFF
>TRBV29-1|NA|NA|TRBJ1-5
TGCAGCGTTTCCACGGGGTCCAGGAGCAATCAGCCCCAGCATTTT
CSVSTGSRSNQPQHF
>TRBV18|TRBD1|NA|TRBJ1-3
TGTGCCAGCTCACCATCGACAGGGGGCTCTGGAAACACCATATATTTT
CASSPSTGGSGNTIYF
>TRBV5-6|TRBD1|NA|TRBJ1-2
TGTGCCAGCAGCTTCGGGACAGTCTATGGCTACACCTTC
CASSFGTVYGYTF
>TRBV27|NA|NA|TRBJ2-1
TGTGCCAGCAGTTTATTTGGCCCCAATGAGCAGTTCTTC
CASSLFGPNEQFF
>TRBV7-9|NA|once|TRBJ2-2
TGTGCCAGCAGCTTAGGCGGCAGGGGGAACACCGGGGAGCTGTTTTTT
CASSLGGRGNTGELFF
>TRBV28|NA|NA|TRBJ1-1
TGTGCCAGCAGCCCCCCGGTTGGAGGGGCCCAAGGGAAGACTGAAGCTTTCTTT
CASSPPVGGAQGKTEAFF
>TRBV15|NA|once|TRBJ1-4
TGTGCCACCAGCAGAGATCGAGACAGGAATGAAAAACTGTTTTTT
CATSRDRDRNEKLFF
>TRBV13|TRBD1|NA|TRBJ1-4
TGTGCCAGCAGCCTCGGGACAGGTGTTGAAAAACTGTTTTTT
CASSLGTGVEKLFF
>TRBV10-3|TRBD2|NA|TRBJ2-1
TGTGCCATCACTGGGGGGGGGAGCTCCTACAATGAGCAGTTCTTC
CAITGGGSSYNEQFF
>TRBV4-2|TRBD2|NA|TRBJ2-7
TGTGCCAGCAGGCGGGATAGCGGGGGTACCTACGAGCAGTACTTC
CASRRDSGGTYEQYF
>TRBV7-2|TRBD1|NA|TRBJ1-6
TGTGCCAGCAGTCAAAGGCAGGGGGCAAATTCACCCCTCCACTTT
CASSQRQGANSPLHF
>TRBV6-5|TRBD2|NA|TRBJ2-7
TGTGCCAGCAGTCCCCGACTAGCGGGGTTATACGAGCAGTACTTC
CASSPRLAGLYEQYF